These 3 T cell receptor beta chains were sequenced from one sample in a study of radiotherapy plus CTLA-4 blockade in lung cancer. This table comes from immunoSEQ multiplex PCR, and its TCRdb copy is limited to in-frame clones, with some not included. The sample carries around 85,000 clones, approximately 83% recorded once. Sequenced material: peripheral blood, taken from a patient treated with radiotherapy plus ipilimumab. The receptors were sampled from a human donor with non-small cell lung cancer who had a partial response to radiotherapy plus ipilimumab.

J is TRBJ2-5 and V is TRBV29-1; 8 bases line up with TRBD1. V was clipped by 7 bases and J by 5 bases; unmatched bases: 9. Germline CDR1 is SQVTM and CDR2 is ANQGSEA. The CDR3 loop spans 13 amino acids. The CDR3: CSAQGNRGETQYF. The CDR3 bases are TGCAGCGCCCAGGGTAACAGGGGGGAGACCCAGTACTTC.

This sequence joins TRBV28 and TRBJ2-5; TRBD2 is a possible D gene (6 bases). V was cut by 3 bases and J by 3 bases, with 20 bases left in between. This CDR3 is built from 17 residues. Germline CDR1 MDHEN, CDR2 SYDVKM. CDR3 region: CASSFPSIASVKETQYF. The DNA for the CDR3 is TGTGCCAGCAGTTTCCCCTCTATCGCTAGCGTGAAAGAGACCCAGTACTTC.

The chain employs TRBV14 and TRBJ1-6, with D perhaps matching TRBD1 (5 bases). Germline CDR1 is SGHDN and CDR2 is FVKESK. V was clipped by 3 bases and J by 8 bases, with 8 bases between them. The CDR3 runs to 13 residues. The CDR3 reads CASSQEGYSPLHF. The CDR3 DNA sequence: TGTGCCAGCAGCCAGGAGGGGTATTCACCCCTCCACTTT. Filled out from reference TRBV14 and TRBJ1-6, the complete variable domain reads EAGVTQFPSHSVIEKGQTVTLRCDPISGHDNLYWYRRVMGKEIKFLLHFVKESKQDESGMPNNRFLAERTGGTYSTLKVQPAELEDSGVYFCASSQEGYSPLHFGNGTRLTVT.